The clone carrying this TCR beta chain was counted between two and nine times. V dropped 4 bases and J dropped 8; count of bases not matched to a gene: 14. The CDR3 spans 16 residues. Per germline, CDR1 SGHRS and CDR2 YFSETQ. Unique molecular identifiers were incorporated into the prepared TCRbeta library. A single record per CDR3 protein comes from TCRdb applying MiXCR to the PCR reads. The table shows about 500,000 distinct CDR3 sequences, with about 33% occurring only once. The data are from a study of T-cell reconstitution after alpha-beta-depleted transplantation in children. This receptor was taken from a human donor who donated a stem cell graft to a child with aplastic anemia. The chain combines TRBV5-1 with TRBJ2-1, with 8 bases aligning to TRBD1. Here the sequenced sample was PBMCs from the stem cell graft donor, taken from the stem cell graft. The CDR3 bases are TGCGCCAGCAGCGTGGACAGGGTCTCCCTGGGGGATGAGCAGTTCTTC. Translation gives CASSVDRVSLGDEQFF.